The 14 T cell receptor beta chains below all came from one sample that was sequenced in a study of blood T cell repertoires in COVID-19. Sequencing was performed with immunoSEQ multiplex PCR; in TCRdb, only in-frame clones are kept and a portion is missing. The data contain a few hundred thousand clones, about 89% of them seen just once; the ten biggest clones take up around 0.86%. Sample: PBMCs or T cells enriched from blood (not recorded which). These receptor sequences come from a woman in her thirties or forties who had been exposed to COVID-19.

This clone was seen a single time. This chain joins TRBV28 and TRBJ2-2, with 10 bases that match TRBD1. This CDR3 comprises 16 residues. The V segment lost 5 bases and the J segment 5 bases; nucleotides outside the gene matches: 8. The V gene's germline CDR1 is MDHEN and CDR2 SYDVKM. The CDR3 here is CASSQQRTGGTGELFF. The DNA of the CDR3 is TGTGCCAGCAGTCAGCAGCGGACAGGGGGAACCGGGGAGCTGTTTTTT.

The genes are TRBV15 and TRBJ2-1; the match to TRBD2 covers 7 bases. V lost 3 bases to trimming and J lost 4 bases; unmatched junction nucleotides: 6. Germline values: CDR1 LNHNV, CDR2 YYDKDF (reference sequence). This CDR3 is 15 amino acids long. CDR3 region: CATSRLGLSYNEQFF. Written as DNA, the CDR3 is TGTGCCACCAGCAGGCTGGGACTATCTTACAATGAGCAGTTCTTC. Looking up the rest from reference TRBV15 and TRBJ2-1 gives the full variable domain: DAMVIQNPRYQVTQFGKPVTLSCSQTLNHNVMYWYQQKSSQAPKLLFHYYDKDFNNEADTPDNFQSRRPNTSFCFLDIRSPGLGDTAMYLCATSRLGLSYNEQFFGPGTRLTVL.

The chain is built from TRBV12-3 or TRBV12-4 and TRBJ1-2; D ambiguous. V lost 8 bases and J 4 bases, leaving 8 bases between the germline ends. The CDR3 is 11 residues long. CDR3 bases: TGTGCCAGCCTGTATCGCTATGGCTACACCTTC. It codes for CASLYRYGYTF.

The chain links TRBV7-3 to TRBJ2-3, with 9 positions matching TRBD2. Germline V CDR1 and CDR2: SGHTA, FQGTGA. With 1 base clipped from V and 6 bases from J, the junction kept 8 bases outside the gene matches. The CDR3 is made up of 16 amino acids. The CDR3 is CASSLISRGGLDTQYF. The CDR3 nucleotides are TGTGCCAGCAGCTTAATTTCGCGGGGGGGCTTGGATACGCAGTATTTT. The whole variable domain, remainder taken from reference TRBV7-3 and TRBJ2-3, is GAGVSQTPSNKVTEKGKYVELRCDPISGHTALYWYRQSLGQGPEFLIYFQGTGAADDSGLPNDRFFAVRPEGSVSTLKIQRTERGDSAVYLCASSLISRGGLDTQYFGPGTRLTVL.

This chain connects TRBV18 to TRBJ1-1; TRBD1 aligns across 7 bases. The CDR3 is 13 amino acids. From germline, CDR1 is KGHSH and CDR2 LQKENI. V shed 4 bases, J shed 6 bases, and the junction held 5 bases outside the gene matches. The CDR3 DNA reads TGTGCCAGCTCACAACGACAGGGCCCTGAAGCTTTCTTT. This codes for CASSQRQGPEAFF.

The CDR3 nucleotides read TGTGCCAGCAGCTCGACAGGCACCGGGGAGCTGTTTTTT. Translation gives CASSSTGTGELFF. The J gene is TRBJ2-2, the V gene TRBV11-2; a weak D match, TRBD1 (6 bases). Germline V gives CDR1 SGHAT, CDR2 FQNNGV. This CDR3 comprises 13 residues. Trimming took 4 bases from V and 4 from J, leaving 7 bases between them.

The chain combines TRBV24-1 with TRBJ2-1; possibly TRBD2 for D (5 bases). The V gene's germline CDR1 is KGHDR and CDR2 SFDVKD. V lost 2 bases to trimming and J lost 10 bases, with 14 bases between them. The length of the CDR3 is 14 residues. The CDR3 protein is CATSDYGLSREQFF. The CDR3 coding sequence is TGTGCCACCAGTGATTACGGACTGTCTCGGGAGCAGTTCTTC.

The CDR3 nucleotides read TGTGCCAGCAGCTTACGGACAGATAGCGATTCACCCCTCCACTTT. Encoded protein: CASSLRTDSDSPLHF. The chain links TRBV7-8 to TRBJ1-6; TRBD1 is a possible D gene (6 bases). The length of the CDR3 is 15 residues. Germline CDR1 SGHVS, CDR2 FQNEAQ. V lost 2 bases, J lost 8 bases, and 13 bases lay in between. The whole variable domain, filled in from reference TRBV7-8 and TRBJ1-6, reads GAGVSQSPRYKVAKRGQDVALRCDPISGHVSLFWYQQALGQGPEFLTYFQNEAQLDKSGLPSDRFFAERPEGSVSTLKIQRTQQEDSAVYLCASSLRTDSDSPLHFGNGTRLTVT.

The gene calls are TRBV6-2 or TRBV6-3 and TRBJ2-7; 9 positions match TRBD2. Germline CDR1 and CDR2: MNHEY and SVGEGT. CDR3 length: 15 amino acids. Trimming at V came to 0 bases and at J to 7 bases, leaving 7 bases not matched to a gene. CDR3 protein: CASSYSTSGPVEQYF. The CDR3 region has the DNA TGTGCCAGCAGTTACTCGACTAGCGGTCCTGTAGAGCAGTACTTC.

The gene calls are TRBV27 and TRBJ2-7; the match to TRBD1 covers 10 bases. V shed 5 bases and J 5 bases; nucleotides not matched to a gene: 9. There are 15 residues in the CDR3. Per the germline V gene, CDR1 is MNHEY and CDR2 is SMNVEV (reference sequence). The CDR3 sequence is CASSSRRDRGHEQYF. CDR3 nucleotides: TGTGCCAGCAGTAGCCGGCGGGACAGGGGCCACGAGCAGTACTTC.

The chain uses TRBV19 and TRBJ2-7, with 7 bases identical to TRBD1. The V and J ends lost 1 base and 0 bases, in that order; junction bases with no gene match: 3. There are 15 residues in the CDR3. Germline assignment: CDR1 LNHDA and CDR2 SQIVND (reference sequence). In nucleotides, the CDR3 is TGTGCCAGTAGTATAGTGGGGGACAGCTCCTACGAGCAGTACTTC. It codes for CASSIVGDSSYEQYF.

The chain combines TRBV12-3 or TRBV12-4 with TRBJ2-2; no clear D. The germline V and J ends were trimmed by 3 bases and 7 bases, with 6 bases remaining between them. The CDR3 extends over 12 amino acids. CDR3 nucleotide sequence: TGTGCCAGCAGTTTTTTTATCGGGGAGCTGTTTTTT. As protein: CASSFFIGELFF.

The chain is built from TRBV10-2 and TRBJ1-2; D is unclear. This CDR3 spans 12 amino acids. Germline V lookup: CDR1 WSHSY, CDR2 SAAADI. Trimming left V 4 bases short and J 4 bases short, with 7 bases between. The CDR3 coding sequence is TGCGCCAGCAGTGGTCCGAGCTATGGCTACACCTTC. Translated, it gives CASSGPSYGYTF.

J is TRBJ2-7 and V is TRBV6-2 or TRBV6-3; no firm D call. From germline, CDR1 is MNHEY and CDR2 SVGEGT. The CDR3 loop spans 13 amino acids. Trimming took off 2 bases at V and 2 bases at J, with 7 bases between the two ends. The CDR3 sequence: CASSYHPAYEQYF. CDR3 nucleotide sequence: TGTGCCAGCAGTTACCACCCGGCCTACGAGCAGTACTTC.